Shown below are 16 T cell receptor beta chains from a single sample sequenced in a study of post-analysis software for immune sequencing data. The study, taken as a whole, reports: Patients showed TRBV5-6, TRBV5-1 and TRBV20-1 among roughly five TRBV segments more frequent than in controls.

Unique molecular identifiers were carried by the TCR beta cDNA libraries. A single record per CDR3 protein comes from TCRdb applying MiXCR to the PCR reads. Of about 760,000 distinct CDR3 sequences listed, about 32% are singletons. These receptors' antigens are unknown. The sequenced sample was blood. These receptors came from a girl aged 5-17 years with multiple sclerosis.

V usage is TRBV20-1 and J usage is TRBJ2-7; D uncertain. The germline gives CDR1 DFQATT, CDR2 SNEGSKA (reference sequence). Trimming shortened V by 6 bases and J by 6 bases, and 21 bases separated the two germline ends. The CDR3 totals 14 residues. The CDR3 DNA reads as TGCAGTGCAGAAACTATTACCCCCAGTGTCGAGCAGTACGTC. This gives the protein CSAETITPSVEQYV.

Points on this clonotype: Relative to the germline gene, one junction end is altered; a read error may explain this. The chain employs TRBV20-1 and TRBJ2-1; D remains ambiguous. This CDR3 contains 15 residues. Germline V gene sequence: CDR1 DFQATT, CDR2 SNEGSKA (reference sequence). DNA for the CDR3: TGCAATGCTAGAGACCGAGGTCCAAGGTACAATGAGCAGTTCTTC. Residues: CNARDRGPRYNEQFF.

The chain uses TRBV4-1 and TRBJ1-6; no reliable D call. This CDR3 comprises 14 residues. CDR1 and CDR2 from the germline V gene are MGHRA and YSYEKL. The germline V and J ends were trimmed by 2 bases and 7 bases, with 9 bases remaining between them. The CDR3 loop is CASSQREENSPLHF. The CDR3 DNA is TGCGCCAGCAGCCAACGGGAGGAGAATTCACCCCTCCACTTT.

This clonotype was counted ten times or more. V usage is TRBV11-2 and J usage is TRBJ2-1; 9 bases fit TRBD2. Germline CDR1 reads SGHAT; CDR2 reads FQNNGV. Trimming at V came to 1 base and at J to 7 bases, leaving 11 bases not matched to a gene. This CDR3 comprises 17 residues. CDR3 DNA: TGTGCCAGCAGCTTAGTGGGTAGCGGGAGACCGGGGAATGAGCAGTTCTTC. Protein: CASSLVGSGRPGNEQFF.

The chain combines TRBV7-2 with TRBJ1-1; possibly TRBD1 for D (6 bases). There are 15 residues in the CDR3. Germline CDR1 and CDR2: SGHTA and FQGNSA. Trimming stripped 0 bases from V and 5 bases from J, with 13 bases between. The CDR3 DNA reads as TGTGCCAGCAGCTTAGCGGGGGGGCGAAGTACTGAAGCTTTCTTT. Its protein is CASSLAGGRSTEAFF.

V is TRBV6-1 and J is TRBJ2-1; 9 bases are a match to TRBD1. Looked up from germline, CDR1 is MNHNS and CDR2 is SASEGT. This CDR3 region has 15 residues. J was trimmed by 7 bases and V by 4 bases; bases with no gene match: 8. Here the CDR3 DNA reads TGTGCCAGCAGTGGCCGGGACAGGGTTGGGAATGAGCAGTTCTTC. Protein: CASSGRDRVGNEQFF.

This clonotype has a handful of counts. As DNA, the CDR3 is TGTGCCAGCAGTTTCGGGACAGATGAAAAACTGTTTTTT. Protein sequence: CASSFGTDEKLFF. V gene TRBV12-3 or TRBV12-4 combines with J gene TRBJ1-4, with 7 bases fitting TRBD1. Unmatched junction bases numbered 1, after V lost 3 bases and J lost 6 bases. This CDR3 has 13 amino acids.

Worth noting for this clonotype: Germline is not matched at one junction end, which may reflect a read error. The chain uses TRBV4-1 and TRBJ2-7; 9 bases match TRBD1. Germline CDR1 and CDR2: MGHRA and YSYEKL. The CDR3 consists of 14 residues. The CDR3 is CASSSGQGTYKQYF. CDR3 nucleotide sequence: TGCGCCAGCAGCTCGGGACAGGGAACCTACAAGCAGTACTTC.

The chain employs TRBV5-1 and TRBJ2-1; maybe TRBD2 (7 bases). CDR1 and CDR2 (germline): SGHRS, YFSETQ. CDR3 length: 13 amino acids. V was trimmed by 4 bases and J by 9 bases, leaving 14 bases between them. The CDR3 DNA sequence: TGCGCCAGCAGCAGAGGGGGGGTCTTTGAGCAGTTCTTC. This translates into CASSRGGVFEQFF. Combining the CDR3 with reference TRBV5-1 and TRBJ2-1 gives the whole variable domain KAGVTQTPRYLIKTRGQQVTLSCSPISGHRSVSWYQQTPGQGLQFLFEYFSETQRNKGNFPGRFSGRQFSNSRSEMNVSTLELGDSALYLCASSRGGVFEQFFGPGTRLTVL.

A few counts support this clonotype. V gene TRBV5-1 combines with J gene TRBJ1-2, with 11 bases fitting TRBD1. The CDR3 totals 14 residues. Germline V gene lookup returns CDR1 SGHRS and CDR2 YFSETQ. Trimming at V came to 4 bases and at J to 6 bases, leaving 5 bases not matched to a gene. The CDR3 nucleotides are TGCGCCAGCAGCATGGGACAGGGGGTAGATGGCTACACCTTC. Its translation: CASSMGQGVDGYTF.

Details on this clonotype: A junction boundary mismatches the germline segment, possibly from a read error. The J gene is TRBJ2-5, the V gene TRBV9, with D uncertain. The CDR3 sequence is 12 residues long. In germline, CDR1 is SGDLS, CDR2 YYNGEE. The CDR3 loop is CACSVVGETQYF. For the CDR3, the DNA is TGTGCCTGCAGCGTAGTGGGGGAGACCCAGTACTTC.

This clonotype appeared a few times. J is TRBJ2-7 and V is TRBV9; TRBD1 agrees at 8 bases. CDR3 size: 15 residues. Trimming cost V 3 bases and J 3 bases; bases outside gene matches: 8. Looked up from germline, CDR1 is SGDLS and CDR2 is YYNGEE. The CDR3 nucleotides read TGTGCCAGCAGCGCGGAGGACAGGGCCCACTACGAGCAGTACTTC. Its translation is CASSAEDRAHYEQYF.

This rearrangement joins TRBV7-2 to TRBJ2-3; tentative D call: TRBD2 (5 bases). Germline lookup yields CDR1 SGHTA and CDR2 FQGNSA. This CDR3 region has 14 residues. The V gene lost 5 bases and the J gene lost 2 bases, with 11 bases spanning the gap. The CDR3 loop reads CASSQDYYTDTQYF. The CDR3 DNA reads TGTGCCAGCAGCCAAGACTACTACACAGATACGCAGTATTTT.

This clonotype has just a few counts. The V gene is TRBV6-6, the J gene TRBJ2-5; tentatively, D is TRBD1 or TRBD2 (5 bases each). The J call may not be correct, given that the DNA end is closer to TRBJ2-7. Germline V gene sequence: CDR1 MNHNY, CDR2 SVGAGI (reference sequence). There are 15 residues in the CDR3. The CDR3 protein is CASRPKRDGGYEQYF. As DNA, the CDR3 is TGTGCCAGCAGGCCGAAACGGGACGGAGGCTACGAGCAGTACTTC.

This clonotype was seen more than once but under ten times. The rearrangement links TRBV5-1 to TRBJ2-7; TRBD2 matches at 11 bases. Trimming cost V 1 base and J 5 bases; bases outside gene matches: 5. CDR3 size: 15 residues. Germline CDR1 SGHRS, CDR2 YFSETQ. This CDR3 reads CASSLTLAGENEQYF. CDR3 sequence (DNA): TGCGCCAGCAGCTTGACACTAGCGGGAGAGAACGAGCAGTACTTC. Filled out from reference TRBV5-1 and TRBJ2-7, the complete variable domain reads KAGVTQTPRYLIKTRGQQVTLSCSPISGHRSVSWYQQTPGQGLQFLFEYFSETQRNKGNFPGRFSGRQFSNSRSEMNVSTLELGDSALYLCASSLTLAGENEQYFGPGTRLTVT.

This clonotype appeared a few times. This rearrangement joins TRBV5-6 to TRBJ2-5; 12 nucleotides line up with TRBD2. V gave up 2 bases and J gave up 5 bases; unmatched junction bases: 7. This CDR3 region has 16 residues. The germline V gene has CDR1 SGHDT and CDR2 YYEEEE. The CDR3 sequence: CASSLSSGRVRETQYF. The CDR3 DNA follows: TGTGCCAGCAGCTTATCTAGCGGGAGGGTCCGGGAGACCCAGTACTTC.